Each of the 8 T cell receptor beta chains below was sequenced from the same sample in a study of OX40 agonist ivuxolimab in advanced cancers. Profiling relied on immunoSEQ multiplex PCR, and the TCRdb table lists in-frame clones only, not all of them. In the table there are 60,000 to 80,000 clones, 79% of which are singletons. This specimen consisted of CD4+ or CD8+ T cells sorted from blood, obtained in a trial of the OX40 agonist ivuxolimab. The source is an adult with an advanced solid tumor such as melanoma, head and neck, liver or kidney cancer.

This rearrangement joins TRBV6-5 to TRBJ2-7, with 12 bases that match TRBD2. Looked up from germline, CDR1 is MNHEY and CDR2 is SVGAGI. The CDR3 contains 14 residues. The junction had 6 bases not matched to a gene; V was cut back by 6 bases and J by 6 bases. CDR3 protein: CASRSLAGGPEQYF. The CDR3 DNA reads TGTGCCAGCAGGTCCCTAGCGGGAGGGCCCGAGCAGTACTTC.

V usage is TRBV5-1 and J usage is TRBJ1-2; tentatively, D is TRBD1 (5 bases). The V end lost 0 bases, the J end lost 4 bases, and 7 bases lay between the germline ends. Germline CDR1 SGHRS, CDR2 YFSETQ. The CDR3 is made up of 13 amino acids. CDR3 protein: CASSLGQTYGYTF. The CDR3, as DNA: TGCGCCAGCAGCTTGGGACAGACCTATGGCTACACCTTC.

This clone has just one count. The V and J genes are TRBV11-3 and TRBJ2-7; 8 bases line up with TRBD2. The CDR3 loop spans 14 amino acids. Trimming removed 5 bases from V and 4 bases from J; junction bases left unmatched: 7. Germline V gene lookup returns CDR1 SGHNT and CDR2 YENEEA. CDR3 sequence: CASSPTSAAYEQYF. The CDR3 nucleotides are TGTGCCAGCAGCCCGACTAGCGCCGCGTACGAGCAGTACTTC.

The gene calls are TRBV4-3 and TRBJ2-1, with D perhaps matching TRBD2 (5 bases). There are 15 residues in the CDR3. Trimming removed 0 bases from V and 5 bases from J, with 11 bases in between. Germline-derived CDR1 and CDR2 are LGHNA and YSLEER. CDR3 loop: CASSQDRTLNNEQFF. CDR3 in DNA: TGCGCCAGCAGCCAAGACAGGACTTTAAACAATGAGCAGTTCTTC.

The rearrangement uses TRBV5-1 and TRBJ2-2, with a possible D match to TRBD2 (6 bases). Germline CDR1 SGHRS, CDR2 YFSETQ. The CDR3 length is 16 residues. Trimming took off 3 bases at V and 5 bases at J, with 17 bases between the two ends. The CDR3 sequence is CASSYTGTERTGELFF. The CDR3 DNA sequence: TGCGCCAGCAGCTATACCGGGACTGAGCGTACCGGGGAGCTGTTTTTT.

The chain carries TRBV4-3 and TRBJ1-2, with 7 bases fitting TRBD1. The CDR3 runs 14 residues. Germline assignment: CDR1 LGHNA and CDR2 YSLEER. J was trimmed by 8 bases and V by 3 bases; bases with no gene match: 9. For the CDR3, the DNA is TGCGCCAGCAGCCATGCAACAGGGGCGGAGGGCTACACCTTC. As protein: CASSHATGAEGYTF.

The chain combines TRBV6-5 with TRBJ1-6; D gene uncertain. Germline loops: CDR1 MNHEY, CDR2 SVGAGI. V was shortened by 0 bases and J by 13 bases, with 7 bases between the two germline ends. This CDR3 region has 12 residues. Written as DNA, the CDR3 is TGTGCCAGCAGTTACTCGGCCATCCCCCTCCACTTT. Its translation: CASSYSAIPLHF.

V is TRBV27 and J is TRBJ1-2; 8 bases match TRBD1. Germline V gene data show CDR1 as MNHEY and CDR2 as SMNVEV (reference sequence). This CDR3 region has 16 residues. The ends lost 4 bases at V and 1 base at J; junction bases unmatched: 8. CDR3 residues: CASSSTATGGNYGYTF. As DNA, the CDR3 is TGTGCCAGCAGTTCCACGGCCACAGGGGGTAACTATGGCTACACCTTC.